This TCR beta chain was identified in a study of T-cell reconstitution after alpha-beta-depleted transplantation in children. In regard to this clonotype: A read error may produce the germline difference seen at one junction end.

Preparation of the TCRbeta library was carried out with unique molecular identifiers. TCRdb fed the PCR reads into MiXCR, producing one record per CDR3 protein. The table shows roughly 490,000 distinct CDR3 sequences, with 9.5% to 12% occurring only once. This CDR3 contains 14 residues. This sequence was found in a female patient aged 2-10 years who had a stem cell transplant for aplastic anemia, so the T cells may come from the graft donor. This material consisted of PBMCs, mostly from graft donor cells, taken 180 days after TCRalphabeta/CD19-depleted stem cell transplant. V usage is TRBV12-3 or TRBV12-4 and J usage is TRBJ2-3; 7 bases agree with TRBD1. This CDR3 is CASRVDRRTGTQYF. The DNA of the CDR3 is TGTGCCAGCCGTGTCGACCGGAGGACAGGTACGCAGTATTTT.